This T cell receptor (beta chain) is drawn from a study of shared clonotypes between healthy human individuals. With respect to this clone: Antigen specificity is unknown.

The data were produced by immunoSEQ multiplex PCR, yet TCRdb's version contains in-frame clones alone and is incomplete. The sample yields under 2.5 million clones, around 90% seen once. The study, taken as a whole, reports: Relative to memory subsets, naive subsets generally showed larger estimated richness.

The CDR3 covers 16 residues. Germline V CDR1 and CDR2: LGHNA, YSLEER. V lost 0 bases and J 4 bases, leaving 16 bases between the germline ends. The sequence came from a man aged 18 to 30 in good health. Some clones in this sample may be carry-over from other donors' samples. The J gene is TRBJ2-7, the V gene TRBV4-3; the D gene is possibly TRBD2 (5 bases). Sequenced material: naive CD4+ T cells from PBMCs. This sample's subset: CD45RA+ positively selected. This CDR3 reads CASSQDRSWTGYEQYF. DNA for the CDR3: TGCGCCAGCAGCCAAGATCGGAGTTGGACGGGGTACGAGCAGTACTTC.